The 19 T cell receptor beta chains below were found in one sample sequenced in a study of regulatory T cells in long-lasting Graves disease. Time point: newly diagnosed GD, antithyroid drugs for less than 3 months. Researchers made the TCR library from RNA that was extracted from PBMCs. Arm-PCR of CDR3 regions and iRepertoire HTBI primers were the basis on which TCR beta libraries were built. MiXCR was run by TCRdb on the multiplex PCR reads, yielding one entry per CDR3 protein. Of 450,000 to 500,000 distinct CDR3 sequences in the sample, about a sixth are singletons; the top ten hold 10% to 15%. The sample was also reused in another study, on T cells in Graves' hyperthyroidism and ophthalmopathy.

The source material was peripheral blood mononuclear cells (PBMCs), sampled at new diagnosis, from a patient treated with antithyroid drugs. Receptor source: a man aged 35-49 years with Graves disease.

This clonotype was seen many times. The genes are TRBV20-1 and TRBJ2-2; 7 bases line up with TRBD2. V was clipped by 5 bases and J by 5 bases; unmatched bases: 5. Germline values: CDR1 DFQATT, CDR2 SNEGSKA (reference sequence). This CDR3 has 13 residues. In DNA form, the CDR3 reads TGCAGTGCTGGGACTACAAGGACCGGGGAGCTGTTTTTT. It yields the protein CSAGTTRTGELFF.

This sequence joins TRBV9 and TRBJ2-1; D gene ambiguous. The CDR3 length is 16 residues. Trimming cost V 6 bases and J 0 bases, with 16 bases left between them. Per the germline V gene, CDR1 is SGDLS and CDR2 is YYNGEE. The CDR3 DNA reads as TGTGCCAGCACCCCTGTTGGGATTAGCTCCTACAATGAGCAGTTCTTC. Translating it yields CASTPVGISSYNEQFF. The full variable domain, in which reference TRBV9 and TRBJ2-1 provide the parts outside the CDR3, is DSGVTQTPKHLITATGQRVTLRCSPRSGDLSVYWYQQSLDQGLQFLIQYYNGEERAKGNILERFSAQQFPDLHSELNLSSLELGDSALYFCASTPVGISSYNEQFFGPGTRLTVL.

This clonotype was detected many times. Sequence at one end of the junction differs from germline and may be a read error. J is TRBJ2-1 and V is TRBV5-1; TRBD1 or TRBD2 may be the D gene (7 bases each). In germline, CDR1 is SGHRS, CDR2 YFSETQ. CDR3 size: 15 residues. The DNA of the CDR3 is TGTGCCAGCAGTTTCTCAGGGGGGGACTACAATGAGCAGTTCTTC. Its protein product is CASSFSGGDYNEQFF.

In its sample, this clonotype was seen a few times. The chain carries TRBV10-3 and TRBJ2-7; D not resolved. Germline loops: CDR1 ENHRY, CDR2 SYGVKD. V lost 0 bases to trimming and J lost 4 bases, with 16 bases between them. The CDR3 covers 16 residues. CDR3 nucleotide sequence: TGTGCCATCAGTGAGTCGTCGCTAGGTGGTATGTACGAGCAGTACTTC. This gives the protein CAISESSLGGMYEQYF.

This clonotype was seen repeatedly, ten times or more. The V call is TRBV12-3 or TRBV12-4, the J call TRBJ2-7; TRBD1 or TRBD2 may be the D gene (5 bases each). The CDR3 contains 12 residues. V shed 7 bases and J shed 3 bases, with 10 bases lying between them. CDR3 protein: CASTLGGYEQYF. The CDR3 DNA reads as TGTGCCAGCACCCTTGGGGGCTACGAGCAGTACTTC.

The CDR3 bases are TGTGCCAGCAGTGATTTTGGGTCCTACAATGAGCAGTTCTTC. Translating gives CASSDFGSYNEQFF. The rearrangement joins TRBV25-1 to TRBJ2-1; D unresolved. V lost 3 bases and J 1 base, leaving 7 bases between the germline ends. CDR3 size: 14 residues. Per germline, CDR1 MGHDK and CDR2 SYGVNS.

CDR3 residues: CASRTQDRERGYGYTF. The DNA for the CDR3 is TGTGCCAGCAGAACTCAGGACAGGGAAAGAGGCTATGGCTACACCTTC. The genes are TRBV7-9 and TRBJ1-2; TRBD1 matches at 8 bases. After removal of 6 bases from V and 4 bases from J, the junction contained 13 bases not matched to a gene. This CDR3 has 16 residues. The V gene's germline CDR1 is SEHNR and CDR2 FQNEAQ (reference sequence).

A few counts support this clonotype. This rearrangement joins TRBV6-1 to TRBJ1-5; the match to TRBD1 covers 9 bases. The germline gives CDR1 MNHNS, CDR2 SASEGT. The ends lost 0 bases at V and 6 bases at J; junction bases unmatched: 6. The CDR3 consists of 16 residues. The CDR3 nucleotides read TGTGCCAGCAGTGAAGCGTGGGACAGGGTTGGTCAGCCCCAGCATTTT. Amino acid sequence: CASSEAWDRVGQPQHF.

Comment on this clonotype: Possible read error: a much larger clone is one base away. The CDR3 sequence is CASSKRIGNEQFF. The CDR3 nucleotides are TGTGCCAGCAGCAAAAGGATCGGCAATGAGCAGTTCTTC. This chain connects TRBV3-1 to TRBJ2-3; D is unresolved. TRBJ2-1 explains the end of the DNA better; the J call may be wrong. This CDR3 contains 13 residues. Germline-derived CDR1 and CDR2 are LGHDT and YNNKEL (reference sequence).

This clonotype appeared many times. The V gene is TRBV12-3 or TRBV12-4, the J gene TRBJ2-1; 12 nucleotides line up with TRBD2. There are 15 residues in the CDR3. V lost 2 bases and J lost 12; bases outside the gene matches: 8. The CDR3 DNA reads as TGTGCCAGCAGTTTAAGGACTAGCGGGGAGTGGGGGCAGTTCTTC. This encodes CASSLRTSGEWGQFF.

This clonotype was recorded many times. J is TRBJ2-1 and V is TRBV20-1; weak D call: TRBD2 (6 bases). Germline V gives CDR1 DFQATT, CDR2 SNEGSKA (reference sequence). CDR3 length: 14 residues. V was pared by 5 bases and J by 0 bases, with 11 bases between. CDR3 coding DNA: TGCAGTGCTGGGACTCCCAGCTCCTACAATGAGCAGTTCTTC. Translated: CSAGTPSSYNEQFF.

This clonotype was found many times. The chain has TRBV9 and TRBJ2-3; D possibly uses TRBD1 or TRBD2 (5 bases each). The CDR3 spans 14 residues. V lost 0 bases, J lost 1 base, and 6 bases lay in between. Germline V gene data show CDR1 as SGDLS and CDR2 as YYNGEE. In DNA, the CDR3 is TGTGCCAGCAGCGTAGCGGGACGCACAGATACGCAGTATTTT. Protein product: CASSVAGRTDTQYF.

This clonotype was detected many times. This CDR3 reads CASSGGGDRESEQFF. CDR3 DNA sequence: TGTGCCAGCAGCGGGGGAGGGGACAGGGAGAGTGAGCAGTTCTTC. The rearrangement links TRBV2 to TRBJ2-1; 9 nucleotides match TRBD1. The CDR3 contains 15 residues. Germline V lookup: CDR1 SNHLY, CDR2 FYNNEI. With 6 bases clipped from V and 9 bases from J, the junction kept 12 bases outside the gene matches. Drawing the rest from reference TRBV2 and TRBJ2-1, the complete variable domain is EPEVTQTPSHQVTQMGQEVILRCVPISNHLYFYWYRQILGQKVEFLVSFYNNEISEKSEIFDDQFSVERPDGSNFTLKIRSTKLEDSAMYFCASSGGGDRESEQFFGPGTRLTVL.

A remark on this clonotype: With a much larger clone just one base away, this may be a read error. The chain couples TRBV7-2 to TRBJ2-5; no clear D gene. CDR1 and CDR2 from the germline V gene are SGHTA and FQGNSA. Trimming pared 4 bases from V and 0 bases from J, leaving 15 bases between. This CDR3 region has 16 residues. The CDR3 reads CASSSSTTFYQETQYF. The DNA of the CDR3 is TGTGCCAGCAGCTCTTCTACAACATTTTACCAAGAGACCCAGTACTTC. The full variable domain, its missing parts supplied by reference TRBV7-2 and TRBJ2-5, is GAGVSQSPSNKVTEKGKDVELRCDPISGHTALYWYRQSLGQGLEFLIYFQGNSAPDKSGLPSDRFSAERTGGSVSTLTIQRTQQEDSAVYLCASSSSTTFYQETQYFGPGTRLLVL.

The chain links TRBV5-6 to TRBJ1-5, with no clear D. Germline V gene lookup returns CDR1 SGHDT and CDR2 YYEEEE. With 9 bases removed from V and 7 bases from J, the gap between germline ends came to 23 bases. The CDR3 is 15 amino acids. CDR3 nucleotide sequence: TGTGCCACTCCGCACGGGCCCCGGGTTGGCCAGCCCCAGCATTTT. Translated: CATPHGPRVGQPQHF. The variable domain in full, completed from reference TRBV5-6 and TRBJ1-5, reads DAGVTQSPTHLIKTRGQQVTLRCSPKSGHDTVSWYQQALGQGPQFIFQYYEEEERQRGNFPDRFSGHQFPNYSSELNVNALLLGDSALYLCATPHGPRVGQPQHFGDGTRLSIL.

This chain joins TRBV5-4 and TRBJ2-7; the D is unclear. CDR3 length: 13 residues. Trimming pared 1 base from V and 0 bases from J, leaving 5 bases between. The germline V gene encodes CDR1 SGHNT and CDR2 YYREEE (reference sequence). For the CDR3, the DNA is TGTGCCAGCAGCTTGCAGGACTCCTACGAGCAGTACTTC. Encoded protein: CASSLQDSYEQYF.

DNA of the CDR3: TGTGCCAGCAGTTTAGAACCAGCGGGAGAGACTGAGACCCAGTACTTC. Translation: CASSLEPAGETETQYF. The chain uses TRBV28 and TRBJ2-5; the match to TRBD2 covers 8 bases. Unmatched junction bases numbered 10, after V lost 2 bases and J lost 5 bases. The CDR3 loop spans 16 amino acids. CDR1 and CDR2 from the germline V gene are MDHEN and SYDVKM.

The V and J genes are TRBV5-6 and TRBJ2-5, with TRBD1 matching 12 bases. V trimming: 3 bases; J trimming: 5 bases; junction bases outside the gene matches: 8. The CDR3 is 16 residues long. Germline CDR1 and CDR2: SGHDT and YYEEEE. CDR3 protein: CASSSAGTGGFETQYF. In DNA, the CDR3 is TGTGCCAGCAGCTCTGCCGGGACAGGGGGCTTTGAGACCCAGTACTTC.

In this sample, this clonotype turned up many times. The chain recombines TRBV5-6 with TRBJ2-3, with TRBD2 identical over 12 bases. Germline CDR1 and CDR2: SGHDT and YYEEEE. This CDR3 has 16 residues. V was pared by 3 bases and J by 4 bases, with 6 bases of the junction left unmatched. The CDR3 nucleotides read TGTGCCAGCAGCTACCGGACTAGCGGGATCCCAGATACGCAGTATTTT. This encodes CASSYRTSGIPDTQYF.